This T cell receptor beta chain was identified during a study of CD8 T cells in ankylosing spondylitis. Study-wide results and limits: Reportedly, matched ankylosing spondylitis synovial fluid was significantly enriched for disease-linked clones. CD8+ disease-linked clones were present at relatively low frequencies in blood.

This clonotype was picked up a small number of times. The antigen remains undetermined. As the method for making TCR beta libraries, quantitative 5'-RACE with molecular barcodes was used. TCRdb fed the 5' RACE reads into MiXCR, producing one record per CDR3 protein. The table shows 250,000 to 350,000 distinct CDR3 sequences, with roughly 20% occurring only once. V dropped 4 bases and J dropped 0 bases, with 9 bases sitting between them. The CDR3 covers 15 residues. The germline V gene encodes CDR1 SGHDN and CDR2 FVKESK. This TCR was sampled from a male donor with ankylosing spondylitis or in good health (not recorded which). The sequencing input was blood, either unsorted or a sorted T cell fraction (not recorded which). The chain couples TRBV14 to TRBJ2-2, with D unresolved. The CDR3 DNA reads TGTGCCAGCAGCCCTTTGGGCCCGAACACCGGGGAGCTGTTTTTT. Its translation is CASSPLGPNTGELFF.